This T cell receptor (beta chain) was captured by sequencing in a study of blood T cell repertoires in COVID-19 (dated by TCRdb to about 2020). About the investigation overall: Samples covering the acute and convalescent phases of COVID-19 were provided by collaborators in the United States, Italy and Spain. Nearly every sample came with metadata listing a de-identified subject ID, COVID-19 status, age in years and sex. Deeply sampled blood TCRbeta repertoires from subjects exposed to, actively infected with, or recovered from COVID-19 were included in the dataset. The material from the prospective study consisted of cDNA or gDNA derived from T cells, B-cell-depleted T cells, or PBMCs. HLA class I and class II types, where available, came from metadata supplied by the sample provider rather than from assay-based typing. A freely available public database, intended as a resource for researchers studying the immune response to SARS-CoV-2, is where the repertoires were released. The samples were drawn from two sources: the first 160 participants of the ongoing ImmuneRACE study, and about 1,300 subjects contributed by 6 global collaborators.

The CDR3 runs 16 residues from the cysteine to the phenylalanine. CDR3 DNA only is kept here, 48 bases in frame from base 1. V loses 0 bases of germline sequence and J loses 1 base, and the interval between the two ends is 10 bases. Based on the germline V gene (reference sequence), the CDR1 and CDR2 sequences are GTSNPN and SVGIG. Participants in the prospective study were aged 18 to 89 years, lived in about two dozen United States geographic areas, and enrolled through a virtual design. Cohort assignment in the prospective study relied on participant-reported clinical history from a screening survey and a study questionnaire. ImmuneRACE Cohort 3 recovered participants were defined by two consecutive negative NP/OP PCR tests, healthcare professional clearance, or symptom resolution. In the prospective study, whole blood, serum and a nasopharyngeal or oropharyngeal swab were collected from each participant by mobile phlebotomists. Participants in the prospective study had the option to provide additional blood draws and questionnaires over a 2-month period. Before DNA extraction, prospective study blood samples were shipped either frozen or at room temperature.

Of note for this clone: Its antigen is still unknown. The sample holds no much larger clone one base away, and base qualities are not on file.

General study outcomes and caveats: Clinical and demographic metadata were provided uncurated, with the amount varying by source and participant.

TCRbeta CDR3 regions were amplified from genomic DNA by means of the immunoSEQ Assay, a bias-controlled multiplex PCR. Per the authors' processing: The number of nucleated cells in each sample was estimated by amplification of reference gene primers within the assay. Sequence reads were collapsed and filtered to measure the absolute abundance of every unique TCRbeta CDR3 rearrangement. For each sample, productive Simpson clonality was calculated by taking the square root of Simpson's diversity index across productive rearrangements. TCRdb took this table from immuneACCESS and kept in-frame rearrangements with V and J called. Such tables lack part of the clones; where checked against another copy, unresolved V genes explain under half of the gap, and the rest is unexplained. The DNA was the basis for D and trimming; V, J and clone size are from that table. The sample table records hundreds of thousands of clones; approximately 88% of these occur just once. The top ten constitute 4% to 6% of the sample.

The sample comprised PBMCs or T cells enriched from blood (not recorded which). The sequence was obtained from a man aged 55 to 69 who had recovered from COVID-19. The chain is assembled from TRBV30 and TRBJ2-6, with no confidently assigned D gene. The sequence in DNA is TGTGCCTGGAGTGTACTTTTCGGGTCTGGGGCCAACGTCCTGACTTTC. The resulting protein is CAWSVLFGSGANVLTF.